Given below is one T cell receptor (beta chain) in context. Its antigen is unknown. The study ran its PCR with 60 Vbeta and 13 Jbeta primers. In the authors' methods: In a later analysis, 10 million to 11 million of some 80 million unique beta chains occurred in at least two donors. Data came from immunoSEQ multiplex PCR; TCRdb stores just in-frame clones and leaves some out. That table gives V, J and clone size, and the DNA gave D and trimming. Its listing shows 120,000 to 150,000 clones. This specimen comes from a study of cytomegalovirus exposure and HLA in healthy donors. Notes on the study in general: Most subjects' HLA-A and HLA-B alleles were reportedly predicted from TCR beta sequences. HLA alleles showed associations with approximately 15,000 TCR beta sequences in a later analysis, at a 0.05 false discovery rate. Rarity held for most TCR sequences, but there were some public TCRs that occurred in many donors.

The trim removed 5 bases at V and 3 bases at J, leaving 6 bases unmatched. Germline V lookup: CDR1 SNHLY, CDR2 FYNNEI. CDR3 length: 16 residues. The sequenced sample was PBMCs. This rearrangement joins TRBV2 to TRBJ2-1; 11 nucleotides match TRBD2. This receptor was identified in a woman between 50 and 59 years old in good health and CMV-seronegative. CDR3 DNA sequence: TGTGCCAGCAGTCAGACGGGACTAGCGGACTACAATGAGCAGTTCTTC. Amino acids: CASSQTGLADYNEQFF.